This TCR beta chain was sequenced in a study of cytomegalovirus exposure and HLA in healthy donors. Study results and limitations: Cytomegalovirus association was listed for 170 or so TCR beta chains. Sequences of the TCR beta chain were said to predict the HLA-A and HLA-B alleles of most subjects accurately.

This clone came up a few times. Antigen specificity is unknown. PCR primers comprised 60 Vbeta and 13 Jbeta primers. How the authors handled the data: The count from a later analysis was some 76 million unique TCR beta chains, around 11 million of them shared. Sequenced by immunoSEQ multiplex PCR; TCRdb stores in-frame clones only, minus some. V, J and clone size are those of that table, while D and trimming were read from the DNA. The table has fewer than 250,000 clones, about 85% seen once. Trimming cost V 6 bases and J 0 bases; bases outside gene matches: 8. Germline CDR1 is MNHNY and CDR2 is SVGAGI (reference sequence). CDR3 length: 16 amino acids.

The rearrangement joins TRBV6-6 to TRBJ2-3, with 8 bases aligning to TRBD1. The source of this sequence is a woman in her 50s in good health and CMV-seropositive. Sequenced sample: PBMCs. DNA for the CDR3: TGTGCCAGCAGACGACAGGGGATGTCTAGCACAGATACGCAGTATTTT. Translating it yields CASRRQGMSSTDTQYF.